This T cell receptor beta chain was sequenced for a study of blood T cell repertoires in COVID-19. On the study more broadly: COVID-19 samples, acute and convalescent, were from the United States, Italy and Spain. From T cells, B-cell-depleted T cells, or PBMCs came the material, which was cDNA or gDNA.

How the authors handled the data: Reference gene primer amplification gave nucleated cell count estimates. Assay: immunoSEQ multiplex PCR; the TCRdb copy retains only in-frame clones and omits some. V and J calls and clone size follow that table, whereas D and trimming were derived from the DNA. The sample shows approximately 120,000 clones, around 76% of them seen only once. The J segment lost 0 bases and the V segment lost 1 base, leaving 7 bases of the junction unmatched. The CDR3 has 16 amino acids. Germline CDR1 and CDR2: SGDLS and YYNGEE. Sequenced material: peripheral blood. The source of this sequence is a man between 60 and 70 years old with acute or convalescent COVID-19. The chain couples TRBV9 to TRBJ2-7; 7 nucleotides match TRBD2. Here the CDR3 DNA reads TGTGCCAGCAGCGTATCCCCTAGCGGAGTCTCCTACGAGCAGTACTTC. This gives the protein CASSVSPSGVSYEQYF.